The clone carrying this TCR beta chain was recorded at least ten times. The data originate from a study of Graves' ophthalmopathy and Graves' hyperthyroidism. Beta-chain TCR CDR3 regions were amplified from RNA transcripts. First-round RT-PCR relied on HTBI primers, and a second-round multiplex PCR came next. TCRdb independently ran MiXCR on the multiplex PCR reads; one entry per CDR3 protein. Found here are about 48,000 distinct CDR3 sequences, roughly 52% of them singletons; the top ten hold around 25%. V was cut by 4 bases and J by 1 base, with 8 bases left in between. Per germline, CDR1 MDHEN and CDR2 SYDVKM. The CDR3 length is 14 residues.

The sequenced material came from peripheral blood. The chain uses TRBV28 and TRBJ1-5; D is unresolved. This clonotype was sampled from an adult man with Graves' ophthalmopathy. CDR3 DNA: TGTGCCAGCAGTTGGCCCTCCAGCAATCAGCCCCAGCATTTT. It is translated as CASSWPSSNQPQHF.